These T cell receptor beta chains were read from a single sample in a study of blood T cell repertoires in COVID-19. The table came from immunoSEQ multiplex PCR; TCRdb's copy has only in-frame clones and leaves some out. This sample carries roughly 320,000 clones, approximately 85% of them seen once, and the ten largest clones take 7.2%. The sequenced material came from peripheral blood. Receptors originate from a human donor in a cohort sampled during active COVID-19. Each CDR3 is given with its conserved first and last residue. D genes are given only for firm matches. Size tells how often a clone was seen (once, few, many) or the class of an expanded clone, and some rows leave it out.

j_call clone_size d_call v_call cdr3_nt cdr3_aa
TRBJ1-5 NA NA TRBV27 TGTGCCAGCAGTTTAGAAGGCCTCGGGCAGCCCCAGCATTTT CASSLEGLGQPQHF
TRBJ2-3 NA NA TRBV12-3/TRBV12-4 TGTGCCAGCAGTCGGGGGAGGGGGGATACGCAGTATTTT CASSRGRGDTQYF
TRBJ2-5 NA TRBD1 TRBV19 TGTGCCAGCAGTGGGACAGCGGAGACCCAGTACTTC CASSGTAETQYF
TRBJ2-4 once NA TRBV13 TGTGCCAGCAGCTTAGCCCAGGCGGGGTTGAACATTCAGTACTTC CASSLAQAGLNIQYF
TRBJ1-5 NA TRBD1 TRBV5-1 TGCGCCAGCAGCTTGGGGGGACAGGGGGCTCAGCCCCAGCATTTT CASSLGGQGAQPQHF
TRBJ2-7 NA NA TRBV27 TGTGCCAGCAGTTTATCTGAGGGAACTCTTTCCTACGAGCAGTACTTC CASSLSEGTLSYEQYF
TRBJ2-7 NA NA TRBV5-6 TGTGCCAGCAGCTTGGGTGGACAGCTAACATACGAGCAGTACTTC CASSLGGQLTYEQYF
TRBJ2-7 NA NA TRBV18 TGTGCCAGCTCACCCGAACAGGGTGTTACGTCCTACGAGCAGTACTTC CASSPEQGVTSYEQYF
TRBJ2-4 NA NA TRBV3-1/TRBV3-2 TGTGCCAGCAGCCAACGACCCGGGTTAGCCAAAAACATTCAGTACTTC CASSQRPGLAKNIQYF
TRBJ2-2 NA NA TRBV6-5 TGTGCCAGCAGTTACTCTACTAACACCGGGGAGCTGTTTTTT CASSYSTNTGELFF
TRBJ2-7 NA TRBD2 TRBV7-2 TGTGCCAGCAGCTTATCGACTAGCCGCTCCTACGAGCAGTACTTC CASSLSTSRSYEQYF
TRBJ2-5 NA NA TRBV4-1 TGCGCCAGCAGCCAAGTAGCACAAGAGACCCAGTACTTC CASSQVAQETQYF
TRBJ1-4 NA TRBD1 TRBV3-1/TRBV3-2 TGTGCCAGCAGCAATTTACAGGGGGAACTGTTTTTT CASSNLQGELFF
TRBJ1-1 NA NA TRBV24-1 TGTGCCACCAGTGACCAAGACAGATTTGAAGCTTTCTTT CATSDQDRFEAFF
TRBJ1-2 NA TRBD1 TRBV12-3/TRBV12-4 TGTGCCAGCACTGACAGGGTATCTGGCTACACCTTC CASTDRVSGYTF
TRBJ1-1 NA NA TRBV19 TGTGCCAGTAGTATTCCTCGAAGGACAATGAACACTGAAGCTTTCTTT CASSIPRRTMNTEAFF
TRBJ2-7 NA NA TRBV29-1 TGCAGCGTTGAATCCGGGTACGAGCAGTACTTC CSVESGYEQYF
TRBJ1-3 NA NA TRBV11-3 TGTGCCAGCAGCTTCCGCGGGGGTGGTGGAAACACCATATATTTT CASSFRGGGGNTIYF
TRBJ1-5 NA TRBD1 TRBV19 TGTGCCACCCGACAGGGGTGGAATCAGCCCCAGCATTTT CATRQGWNQPQHF
TRBJ2-7 NA NA TRBV3-1/TRBV3-2 TGTGCCAGCAGCCAAGCGACAGGAGACGAGCAGTACTTC CASSQATGDEQYF
TRBJ1-1 NA NA TRBV7-3 TGTGCCAGCAGCTTAGTAGGGGGGAACACTGAAGCTTTCTTT CASSLVGGNTEAFF
TRBJ1-5 NA NA TRBV10-2 TGCGCCAGCAGTGACTGGCAGGGCCGACAGCCCCAGCATTTT CASSDWQGRQPQHF
TRBJ2-3 NA TRBD2 TRBV19 TGTGCCAGTAGTTCTCGGACATGGCGGCTAGCGGGGGGCACAGATACGCAGTATTTT CASSSRTWRLAGGTDTQYF
TRBJ1-2 NA TRBD1 TRBV12-3/TRBV12-4 TGTGCCAGCAGTCTCCGACAGGGTGACTACACCTTC CASSLRQGDYTF
TRBJ2-7 few NA TRBV20-1 TGCAGTGCTTCTCTTTCCTACGAGCAGTACTTC CSASLSYEQYF
TRBJ1-5 NA TRBD1 TRBV19 TGTGCCAGTAGGATGGACAGGGGGGATCAGCCCCAGCATTTT CASRMDRGDQPQHF
TRBJ1-5 few NA TRBV5-6 TGTGCCAGCAGCCCCCGGGGGTATAGCAATCAGCCCCAGCATTTT CASSPRGYSNQPQHF
TRBJ2-5 NA NA TRBV24-1 TGTGCCACCAGTGGCGGGGGCAGGGAGACCCAGTACTTC CATSGGGRETQYF
TRBJ1-1 NA TRBD1 TRBV7-9 TGTGCCAGCAGCTTACCCCGGACAGGGGGCATGGAAGCTTTCTTT CASSLPRTGGMEAFF
TRBJ1-3 NA NA TRBV9 TGTGCCAGCAGCGTAGATTCAGGGGTTGGAAACACCATATATTTT CASSVDSGVGNTIYF
TRBJ2-6 NA NA TRBV11-1 TGTGCCAGCAGCGCGGGCCCGGGCCTTGGGGCCAACGTCCTGACTTTC CASSAGPGLGANVLTF
TRBJ1-1 once NA TRBV6-5 TGTGCCAGCAGTCTACGACAGAGGAACACTGAAGCTTTCTTT CASSLRQRNTEAFF
TRBJ2-7 NA NA TRBV19 TGTGCCAGTTCCTCCTTCAGGGGTTCCTACGAGCAGTACTTC CASSSFRGSYEQYF
TRBJ2-7 NA TRBD2 TRBV6-1 TGTGCCAGCAGTGATGGGCGGGAGAGGAAGTACTTC CASSDGRERKYF
TRBJ2-2 NA TRBD1 TRBV19 TGTGCCAGTACTCCGAGGGGACAGGGGAACACCGGGGAGCTGTTTTTT CASTPRGQGNTGELFF
TRBJ1-4 NA NA TRBV7-9 TGTGCCAGCAGCCCGGGACTGTATAATGAAAAACTGTTTTTT CASSPGLYNEKLFF
TRBJ1-2 NA NA TRBV6-4 TGTGCCAGCAGTGACAGGGGTTATGGCTACACCTTC CASSDRGYGYTF
TRBJ2-1 NA NA TRBV14 TGTGCCAGCAGCCAAGAGTGGAGGGGTACCTACAATGAGCAGTTCTTC CASSQEWRGTYNEQFF
TRBJ1-3 NA NA TRBV9 TGTGCCAGCAGCCCGAGCGGCCTCTCTGGAAACACCATATATTTT CASSPSGLSGNTIYF
TRBJ2-3 NA NA TRBV18 TGTGCCAGCTCACCACCGGAGGTCACAGATACGCAGTATTTT CASSPPEVTDTQYF
TRBJ2-2 NA TRBD2 TRBV6-2/TRBV6-3 TGTGCCAGCAGTTCAACGACATTCGCGGGGGGGCTCGAGGAGCTGTTTTTT CASSSTTFAGGLEELFF
TRBJ2-2 NA TRBD1 TRBV29-1 TGCAGCGTGGAGACAGGGGCCGCGAACACCGGGGAGCTGTTTTTT CSVETGAANTGELFF